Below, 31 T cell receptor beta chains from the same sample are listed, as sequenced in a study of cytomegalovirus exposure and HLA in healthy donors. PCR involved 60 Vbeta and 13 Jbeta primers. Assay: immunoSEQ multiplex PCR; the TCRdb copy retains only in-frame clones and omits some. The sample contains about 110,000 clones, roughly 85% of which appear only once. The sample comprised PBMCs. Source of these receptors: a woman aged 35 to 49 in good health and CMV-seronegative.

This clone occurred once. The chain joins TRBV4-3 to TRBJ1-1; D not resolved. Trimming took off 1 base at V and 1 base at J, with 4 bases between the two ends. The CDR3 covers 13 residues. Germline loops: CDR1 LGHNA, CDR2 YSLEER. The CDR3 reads CASSQVENTEAFF. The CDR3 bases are TGCGCCAGCAGCCAAGTAGAGAACACTGAAGCTTTCTTT.

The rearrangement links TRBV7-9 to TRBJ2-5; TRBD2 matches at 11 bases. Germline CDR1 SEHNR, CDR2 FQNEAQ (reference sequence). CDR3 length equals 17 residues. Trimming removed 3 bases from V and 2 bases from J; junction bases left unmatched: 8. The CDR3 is CASSFPLAGGPQETQYF. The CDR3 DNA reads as TGTGCCAGCAGCTTTCCTCTAGCGGGGGGCCCTCAAGAGACCCAGTACTTC.

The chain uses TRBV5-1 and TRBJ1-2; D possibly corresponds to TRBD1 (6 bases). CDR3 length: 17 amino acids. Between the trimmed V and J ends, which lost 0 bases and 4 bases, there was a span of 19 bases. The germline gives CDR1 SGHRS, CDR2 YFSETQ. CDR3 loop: CASSLESPGTPPYGYTF. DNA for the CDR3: TGCGCCAGCAGCTTGGAGTCGCCCGGGACACCGCCCTATGGCTACACCTTC.

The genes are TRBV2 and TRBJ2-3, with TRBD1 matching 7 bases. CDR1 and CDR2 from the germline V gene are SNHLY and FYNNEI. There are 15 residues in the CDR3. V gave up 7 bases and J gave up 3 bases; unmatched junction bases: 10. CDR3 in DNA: TGTGCCAGCACCCTAACAGGGGCTGTTACAGATACGCAGTATTTT. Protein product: CASTLTGAVTDTQYF.

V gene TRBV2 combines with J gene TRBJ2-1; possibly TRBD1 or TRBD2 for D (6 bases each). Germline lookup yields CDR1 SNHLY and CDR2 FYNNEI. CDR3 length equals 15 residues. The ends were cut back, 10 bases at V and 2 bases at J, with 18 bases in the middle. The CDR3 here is CATRGWGETYNEQFF. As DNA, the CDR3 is TGTGCCACCAGGGGTTGGGGGGAAACCTACAATGAGCAGTTCTTC.

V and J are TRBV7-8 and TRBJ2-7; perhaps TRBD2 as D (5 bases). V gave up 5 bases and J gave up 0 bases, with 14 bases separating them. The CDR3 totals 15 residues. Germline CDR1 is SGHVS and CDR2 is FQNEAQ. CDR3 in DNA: TGTGCCAGCAGCCAAGGGAGCGTAATCTCCTACGAGCAGTACTTC. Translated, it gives CASSQGSVISYEQYF. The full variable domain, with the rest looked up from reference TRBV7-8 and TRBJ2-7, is GAGVSQSPRYKVAKRGQDVALRCDPISGHVSLFWYQQALGQGPEFLTYFQNEAQLDKSGLPSDRFFAERPEGSVSTLKIQRTQQEDSAVYLCASSQGSVISYEQYFGPGTRLTVT.

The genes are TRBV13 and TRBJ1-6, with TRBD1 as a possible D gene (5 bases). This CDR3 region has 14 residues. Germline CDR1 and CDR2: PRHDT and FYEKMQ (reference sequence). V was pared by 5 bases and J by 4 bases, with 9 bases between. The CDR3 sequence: CASSPGGYNSPLHF. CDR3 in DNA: TGTGCCAGCAGCCCGGGGGGGTATAATTCACCCCTCCACTTT.

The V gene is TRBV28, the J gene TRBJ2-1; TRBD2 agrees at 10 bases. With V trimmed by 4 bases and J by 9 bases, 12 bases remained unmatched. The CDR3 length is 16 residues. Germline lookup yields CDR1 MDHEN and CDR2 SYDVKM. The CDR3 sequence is CASSSPASGSSVEQFF. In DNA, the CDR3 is TGTGCCAGCAGTTCCCCAGCTAGCGGGAGTTCCGTTGAGCAGTTCTTC.

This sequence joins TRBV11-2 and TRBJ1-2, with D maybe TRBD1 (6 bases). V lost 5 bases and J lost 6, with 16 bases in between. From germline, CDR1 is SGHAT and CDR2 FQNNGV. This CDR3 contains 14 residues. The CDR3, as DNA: TGTGCCAGCAGCCCTCCAGGGGATTCAAATGGCTACACCTTC. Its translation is CASSPPGDSNGYTF.

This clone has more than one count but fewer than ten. CDR3 in amino acids: CASSLIGGYGYTF. The CDR3 bases are TGTGCCAGCAGCTTGATAGGGGGATATGGCTACACCTTC. The J gene is TRBJ1-2, the V gene TRBV11-3, with D perhaps matching TRBD1 (6 bases). V was pared by 3 bases and J by 5 bases, with 10 bases between. The CDR3 contains 13 residues. Germline V CDR1 and CDR2: SGHNT, YENEEA.

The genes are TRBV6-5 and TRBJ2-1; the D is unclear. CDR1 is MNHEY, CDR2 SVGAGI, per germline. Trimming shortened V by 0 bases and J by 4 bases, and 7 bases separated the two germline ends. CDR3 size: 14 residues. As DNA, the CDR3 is TGTGCCAGCAGTTACTCGGCGGATTACAATGAGCAGTTCTTC. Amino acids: CASSYSADYNEQFF.

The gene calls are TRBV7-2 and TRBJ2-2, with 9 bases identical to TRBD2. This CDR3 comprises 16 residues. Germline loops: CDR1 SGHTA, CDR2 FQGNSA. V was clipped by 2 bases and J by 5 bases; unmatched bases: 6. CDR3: CASSLSGGRVTGELFF. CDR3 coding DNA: TGTGCCAGCAGCTTATCGGGCGGGAGGGTAACCGGGGAGCTGTTTTTT.

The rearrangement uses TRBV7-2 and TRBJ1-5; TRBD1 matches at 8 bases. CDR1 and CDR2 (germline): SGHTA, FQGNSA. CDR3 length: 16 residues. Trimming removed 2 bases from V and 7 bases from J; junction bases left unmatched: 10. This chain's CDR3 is CASSLLAGGGGQPQHF. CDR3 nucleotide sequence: TGTGCCAGCAGCTTACTCGCAGGGGGCGGCGGGCAGCCCCAGCATTTT. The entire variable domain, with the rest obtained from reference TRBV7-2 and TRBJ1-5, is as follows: GAGVSQSPSNKVTEKGKDVELRCDPISGHTALYWYRQSLGQGLEFLIYFQGNSAPDKSGLPSDRFSAERTGGSVSTLTIQRTQQEDSAVYLCASSLLAGGGGQPQHFGDGTRLSIL.

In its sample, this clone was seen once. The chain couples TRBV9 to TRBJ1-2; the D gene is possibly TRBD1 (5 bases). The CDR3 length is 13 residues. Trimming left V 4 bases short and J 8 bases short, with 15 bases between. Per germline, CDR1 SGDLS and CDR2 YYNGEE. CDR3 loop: CASSIQGGGGYTF. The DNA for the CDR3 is TGTGCCAGCAGCATCCAGGGAGGAGGGGGCTACACCTTC.

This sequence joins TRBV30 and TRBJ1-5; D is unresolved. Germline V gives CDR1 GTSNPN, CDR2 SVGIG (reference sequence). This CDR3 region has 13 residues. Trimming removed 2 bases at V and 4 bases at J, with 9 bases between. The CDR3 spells CAWSRAPNQPQHF. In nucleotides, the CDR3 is TGTGCCTGGAGTCGCGCGCCTAATCAGCCCCAGCATTTT.

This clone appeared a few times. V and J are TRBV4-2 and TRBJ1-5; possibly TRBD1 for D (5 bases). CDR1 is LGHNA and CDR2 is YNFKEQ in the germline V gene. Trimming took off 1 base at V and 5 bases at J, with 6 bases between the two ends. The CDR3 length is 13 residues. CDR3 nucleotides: TGTGCCAGCAGCCAAGTCAGGGATCAGCCCCAGCATTTT. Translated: CASSQVRDQPQHF.

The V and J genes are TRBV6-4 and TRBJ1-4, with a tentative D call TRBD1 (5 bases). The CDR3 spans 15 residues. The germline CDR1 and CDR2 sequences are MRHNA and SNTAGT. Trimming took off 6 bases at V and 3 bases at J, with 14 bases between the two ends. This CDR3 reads CASSHTGVANEKLFF. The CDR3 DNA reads TGTGCCAGCAGCCACACGGGGGTGGCTAATGAAAAACTGTTTTTT.

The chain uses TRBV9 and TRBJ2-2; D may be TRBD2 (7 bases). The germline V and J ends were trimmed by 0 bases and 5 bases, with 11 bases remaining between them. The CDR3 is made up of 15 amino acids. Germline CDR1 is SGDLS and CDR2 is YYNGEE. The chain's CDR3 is CASSVEGGHTGELFF. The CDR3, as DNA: TGTGCCAGCAGCGTAGAGGGGGGGCATACCGGGGAGCTGTTTTTT.

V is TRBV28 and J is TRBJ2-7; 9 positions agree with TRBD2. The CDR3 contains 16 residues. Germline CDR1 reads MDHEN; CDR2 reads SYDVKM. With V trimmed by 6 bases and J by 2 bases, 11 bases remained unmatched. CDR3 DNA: TGTGCCAGCAGGTTGGGGATAGCGGGAGAAGCCTACGAGCAGTACTTC. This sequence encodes CASRLGIAGEAYEQYF. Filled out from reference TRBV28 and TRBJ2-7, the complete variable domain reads DVKVTQSSRYLVKRTGEKVFLECVQDMDHENMFWYRQDPGLGLRLIYFSYDVKMKEKGDIPEGYSVSREKKERFSLILESASTNQTSMYLCASRLGIAGEAYEQYFGPGTRLTVT.

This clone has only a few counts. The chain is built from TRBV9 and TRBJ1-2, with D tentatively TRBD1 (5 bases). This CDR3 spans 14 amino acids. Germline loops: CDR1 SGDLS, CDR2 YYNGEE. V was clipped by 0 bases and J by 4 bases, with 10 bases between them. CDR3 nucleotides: TGTGCCAGCAGCGTAGAGGGACTTGGCTATGGCTACACCTTC. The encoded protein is CASSVEGLGYGYTF. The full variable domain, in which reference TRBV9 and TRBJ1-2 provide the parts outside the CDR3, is DSGVTQTPKHLITATGQRVTLRCSPRSGDLSVYWYQQSLDQGLQFLIQYYNGEERAKGNILERFSAQQFPDLHSELNLSSLELGDSALYFCASSVEGLGYGYTFGSGTRLTVV.

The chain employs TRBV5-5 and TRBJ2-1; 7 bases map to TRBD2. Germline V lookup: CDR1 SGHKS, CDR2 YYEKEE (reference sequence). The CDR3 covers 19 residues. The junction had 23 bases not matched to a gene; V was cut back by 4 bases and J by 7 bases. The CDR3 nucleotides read TGTGCCAGCAGCCTACTCTTGCTAGGAGGCGGGAGCAACAAGAATGAGCAGTTCTTC. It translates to CASSLLLLGGGSNKNEQFF.

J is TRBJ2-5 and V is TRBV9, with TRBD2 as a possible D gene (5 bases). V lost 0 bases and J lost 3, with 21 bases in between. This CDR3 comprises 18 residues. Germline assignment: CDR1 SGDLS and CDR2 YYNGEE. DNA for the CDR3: TGTGCCAGCAGCGTAGATGACCTCACCGGACTCTTCGAAGAGACCCAGTACTTC. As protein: CASSVDDLTGLFEETQYF.

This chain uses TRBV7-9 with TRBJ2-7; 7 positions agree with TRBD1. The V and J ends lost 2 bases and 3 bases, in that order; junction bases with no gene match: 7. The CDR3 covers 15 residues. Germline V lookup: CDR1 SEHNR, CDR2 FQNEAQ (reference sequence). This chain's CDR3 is CASSLRQGGSYEQYF. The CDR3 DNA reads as TGTGCCAGCAGCTTAAGACAGGGCGGTAGCTACGAGCAGTACTTC.

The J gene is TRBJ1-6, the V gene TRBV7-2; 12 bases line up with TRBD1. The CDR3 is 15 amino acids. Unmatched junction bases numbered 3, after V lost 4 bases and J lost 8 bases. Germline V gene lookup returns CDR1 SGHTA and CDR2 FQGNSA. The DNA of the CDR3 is TGTGCCAGCAGCTCCGGGACAGGGGGCGATTCACCCCTCCACTTT. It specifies CASSSGTGGDSPLHF.

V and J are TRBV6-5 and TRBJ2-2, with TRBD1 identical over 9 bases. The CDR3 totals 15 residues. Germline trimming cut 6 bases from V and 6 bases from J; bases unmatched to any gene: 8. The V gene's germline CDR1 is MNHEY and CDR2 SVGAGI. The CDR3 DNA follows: TGTGCCAGCAGGAGCACAGGGGGCGAGCCCGGGGAGCTGTTTTTT. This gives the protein CASRSTGGEPGELFF.

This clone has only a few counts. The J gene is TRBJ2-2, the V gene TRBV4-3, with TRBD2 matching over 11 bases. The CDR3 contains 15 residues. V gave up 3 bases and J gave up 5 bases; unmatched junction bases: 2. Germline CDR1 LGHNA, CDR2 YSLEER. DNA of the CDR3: TGCGCCAGCAGCCATAGCGGGGGGGCGACCGGGGAGCTGTTTTTT. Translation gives CASSHSGGATGELFF.

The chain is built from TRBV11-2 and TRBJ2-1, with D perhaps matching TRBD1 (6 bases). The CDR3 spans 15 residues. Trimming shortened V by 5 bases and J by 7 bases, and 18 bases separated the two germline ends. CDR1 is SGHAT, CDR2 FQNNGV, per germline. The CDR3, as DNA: TGTGCCAGCAGCAAATCCCCAGGGGCAGGTAATGAGCAGTTCTTC. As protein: CASSKSPGAGNEQFF.

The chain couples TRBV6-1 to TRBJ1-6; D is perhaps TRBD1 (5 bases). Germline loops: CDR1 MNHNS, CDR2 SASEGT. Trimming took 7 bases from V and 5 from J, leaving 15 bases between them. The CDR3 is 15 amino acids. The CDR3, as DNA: TGTGCCAGCACCTCCTGGGGACTGGATAATTCACCCCTCCACTTT. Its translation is CASTSWGLDNSPLHF.

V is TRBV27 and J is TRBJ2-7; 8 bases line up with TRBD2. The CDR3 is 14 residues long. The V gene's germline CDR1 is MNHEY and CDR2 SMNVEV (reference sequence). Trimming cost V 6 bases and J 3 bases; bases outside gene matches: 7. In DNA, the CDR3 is TGTGCCAGCAGCCTTAGCGGGACTAACTACGAGCAGTACTTC. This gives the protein CASSLSGTNYEQYF.

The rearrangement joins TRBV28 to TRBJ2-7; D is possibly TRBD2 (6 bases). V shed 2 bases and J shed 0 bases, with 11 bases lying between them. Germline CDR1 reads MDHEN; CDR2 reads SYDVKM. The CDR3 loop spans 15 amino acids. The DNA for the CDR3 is TGTGCCAGCAGTTTAGGGGGGAGCCGCTCCTACGAGCAGTACTTC. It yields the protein CASSLGGSRSYEQYF. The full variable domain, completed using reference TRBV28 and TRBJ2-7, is DVKVTQSSRYLVKRTGEKVFLECVQDMDHENMFWYRQDPGLGLRLIYFSYDVKMKEKGDIPEGYSVSREKKERFSLILESASTNQTSMYLCASSLGGSRSYEQYFGPGTRLTVT.

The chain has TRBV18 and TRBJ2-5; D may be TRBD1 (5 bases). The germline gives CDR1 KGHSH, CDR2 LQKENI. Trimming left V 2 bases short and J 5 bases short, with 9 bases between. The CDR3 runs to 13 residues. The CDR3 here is CASSPARVETQYF. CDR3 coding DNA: TGTGCCAGCTCACCAGCCAGGGTGGAGACCCAGTACTTC.